The source of this TCR beta chain is a study of low-dose radiotherapy and immunotherapy resistance in tumors (dated by TCRdb to between 2020 and 2023). In terms of the full investigation: Cohort 1 received 0.5 Gy per fraction every 2 weeks, with a prescribed total PTV dose of 6.5 Gy. For Cohort 2, the dose was 1 Gy per fraction given every two weeks, adding up to 13 Gy in total across 26 weeks. Patients were given nivolumab as a 240 mg flat dose every two weeks and ipilimumab at 1 mg/kg every six weeks, with both drugs delivered intravenously. Cyclophosphamide 200 mg/m2 was given intravenously every two weeks, one day before each radiation and immunotherapy administration. Starting on cycle 1 day 1, patients took 300 mg of aspirin by mouth once daily for four cycles. No randomization into treatment groups was done for the people taking part in the trial. The translational analysis covered eight patients: three from the first dose cohort and the first five from the second dose cohort.

Superscript III and a set of TRAV- and TRBV-specific primers were used to synthesize first-strand cDNA, so that both TCRalpha and TCRbeta chains were covered. TCRs were amplified for about 22 PCR cycles with Phusion, using a constant-region primer paired with the adapter attached to the V primers. Amplification of the isolated mRNA was done with the MessageAmp II aRNA Amplification Kit, which involved an approximately 15-hour in vitro transcription at 37 degrees C. mRNA for TCR sequencing was isolated with the Dynabeads mRNA DIRECT Purification Kit. A second approximately 25-cycle Phusion PCR added indexed Illumina adapters, and products were purified with AMPure XP beads. As for the authors' bioinformatics: Custom Perl scripts were used to pool TCR sequences that encoded the same protein, to remove out-of-frame sequences, and to calculate the abundance of each clonotype. Any TCR sequence supported by only a single read was excluded from analysis. The metrics used to describe the repertoires included Shannon entropy, Gini index, clonality, richness, and the frequency of TCRs shared between repertoires. Through fastp at Q25 and MiXCR, TCRdb rebuilt clones from the public reads, retaining in-frame beta chains. Rows matching on CDR3 protein sequence are summarized as one entry with the most common DNA and genes. TCRdb's processing, not the study's, gives the V and J calls here. The sample yields 13,000 or so distinct CDR3 sequences; roughly 75% were counted once. The ten largest clones add up to about 5% of the sample.

The germline V gene encodes CDR1 SNHLY and CDR2 FYNNEI. For this chain, trimming is 3 bases at the V end and 2 bases at the J end, and the number of junction bases without a gene match is 7. The CDR3, cysteine through phenylalanine, is 15 amino acids long. Left in the record is the CDR3 DNA by itself, 45 bases read in frame from the first base. As to this clonotype: Its target antigen remains unknown. Base qualities are missing; no much larger clone stands one base away.

The donors took part in RACIN, a single-arm, phase I, dose-escalation trial that combined nivolumab, ipilimumab, aspirin, low-dose cyclophosphamide and low-dose radiotherapy. Patients with advanced, TIL-negative solid tumors were considered eligible. The chain couples TRBV2 to TRBJ2-7; TRBD2 fits 7 bases in the junction. The source of this sequence is a human donor with advanced metastatic prostate, ovarian, gallbladder or colorectal cancer (not recorded which). This table probably holds off-target reads from a library built for another chain. CDR3 reads: CASSEGLSGAYEQYF. The nucleotide sequence is given as TGTGCCAGCAGTGAGGGACTATCCGGGGCCTACGAGCAGTACTTC.